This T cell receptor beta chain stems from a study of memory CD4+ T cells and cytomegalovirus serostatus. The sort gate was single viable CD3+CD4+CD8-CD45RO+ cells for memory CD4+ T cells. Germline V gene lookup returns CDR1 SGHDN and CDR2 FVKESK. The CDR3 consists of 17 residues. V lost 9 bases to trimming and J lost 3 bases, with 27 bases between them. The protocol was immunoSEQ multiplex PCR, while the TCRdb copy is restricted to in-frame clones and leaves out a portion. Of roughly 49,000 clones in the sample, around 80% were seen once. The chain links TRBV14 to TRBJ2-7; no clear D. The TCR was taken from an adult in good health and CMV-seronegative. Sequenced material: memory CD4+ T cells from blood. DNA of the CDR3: TGTGCCAGTTCGAAGGGATTAGGCTCAGTATCGCTCTACGAGCAGTACTTC. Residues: CASSKGLGSVSLYEQYF.